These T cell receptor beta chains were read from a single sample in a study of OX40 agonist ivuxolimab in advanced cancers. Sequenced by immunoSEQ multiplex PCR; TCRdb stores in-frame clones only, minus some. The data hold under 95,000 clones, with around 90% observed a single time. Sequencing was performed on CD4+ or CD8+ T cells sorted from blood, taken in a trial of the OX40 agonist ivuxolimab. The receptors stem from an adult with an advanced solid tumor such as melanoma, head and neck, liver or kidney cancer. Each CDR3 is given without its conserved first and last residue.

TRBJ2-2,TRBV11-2,ASSAITGVSTGELF
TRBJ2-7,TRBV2,ASSSDRRSSYEQY
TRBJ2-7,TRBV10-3,AISEGPGQGNEQY
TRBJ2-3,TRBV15,ATSRDGQSTDTQY
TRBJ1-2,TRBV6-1,ASRQGLGNYGYT
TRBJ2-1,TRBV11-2,ASSLRGQPRYNEQF
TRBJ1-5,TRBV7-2,ASSSFLGQPQH
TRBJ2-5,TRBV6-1,ASSEGGSTQETQY
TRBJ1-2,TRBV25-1,ASSVYKQGSYGYT
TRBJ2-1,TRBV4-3,ASSQSWASSYNEQF
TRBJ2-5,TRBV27,ASSLGAQETQY
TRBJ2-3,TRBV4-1,ASSQGLVSDTQY
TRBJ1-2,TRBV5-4,ASSLPQSGNGYT
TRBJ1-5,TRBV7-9,ASSRDSLDSSPQH
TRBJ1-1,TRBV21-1,ASSQRGSVNTEAF
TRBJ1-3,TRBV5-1,ASSPGTVYDTIY
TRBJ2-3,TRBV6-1,ASSEFRGFVSTDTQY
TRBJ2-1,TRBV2,ASSGGQMLYNEQF
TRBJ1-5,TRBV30,AWTRTGQGNQPQH
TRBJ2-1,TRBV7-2,ASSLAFRGRVLNEQF
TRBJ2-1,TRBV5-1,ASSLMTGGGNEQF
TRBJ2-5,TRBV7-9,ACSSQETQY
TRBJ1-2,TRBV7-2,ASSLQGFKSYGYT
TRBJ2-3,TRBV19,ASSMNLPSTDTQY
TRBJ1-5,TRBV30,ALDRGNQPQH
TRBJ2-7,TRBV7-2,ASSSQGGEGYEQY
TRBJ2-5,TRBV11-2,ASSYGWTGTKETQY
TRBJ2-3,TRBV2,ASYTGDITSDTQY
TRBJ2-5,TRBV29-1,SVAGTSGGAGETQY
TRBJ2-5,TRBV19,ASSKLIGGRETQY
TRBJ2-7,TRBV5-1,ASSLGLGFLDDEQY
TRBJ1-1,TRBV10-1,ASTEWEGAHTNTEAF
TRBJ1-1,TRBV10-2,ASSSAGTGRTEAF
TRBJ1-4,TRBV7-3,ASSLPGTGELKLF
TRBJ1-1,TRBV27,ASSFRRATEAF
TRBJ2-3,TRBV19,ASSISLADITDTQY
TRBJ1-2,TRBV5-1,ASSLDRPYGYT
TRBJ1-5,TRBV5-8,ASSLDRGGLNQPQH
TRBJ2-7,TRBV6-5,ASSPLRGGQNEQY
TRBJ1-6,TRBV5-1,ASSLVGQATYNSPLH
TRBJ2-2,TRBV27,ASTQGFGTGELF
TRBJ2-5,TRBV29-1,SVLGLAGAFQETQY
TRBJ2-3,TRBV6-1,ASSGAVSSTDTQY
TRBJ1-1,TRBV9,ASSADRGLNTEAF
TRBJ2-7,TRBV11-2,ASSLEGQGVAQEQY
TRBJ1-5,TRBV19,ASSQTGYSNQPQH